Following are 9 T cell receptor beta chains from one sample sequenced in a study of blood T cell repertoires in COVID-19. Assay used: immunoSEQ multiplex PCR; TCRdb lists only in-frame clones, some missing. The table has approximately 72,000 clones, about four fifths seen once. Sequenced sample: peripheral blood. The receptors shown here come from a man in his fifties with active COVID-19.

The chain links TRBV7-9 to TRBJ2-3; 7 bases match TRBD2. The germline V gene has CDR1 SEHNR and CDR2 FQNEAQ (reference sequence). V lost 4 bases and J lost 5; bases outside the gene matches: 3. This CDR3 has 13 amino acids. The CDR3 sequence: CASSWAGEDTQYF. For the CDR3, the DNA is TGTGCCAGCAGCTGGGCGGGGGAAGATACGCAGTATTTT.

The V and J genes are TRBV24-1 and TRBJ2-7, with TRBD1 identical over 7 bases. This CDR3 comprises 14 residues. V dropped 3 bases and J dropped 6; count of bases not matched to a gene: 7. CDR1 is KGHDR and CDR2 is SFDVKD in the germline V gene. The CDR3 is CATSDPRGSGEQYF. The CDR3 bases are TGTGCCACCAGTGATCCCAGGGGGAGTGGCGAGCAGTACTTC.

The V gene is TRBV5-1, the J gene TRBJ1-4; TRBD1 aligns across 7 bases. The germline CDR1 and CDR2 sequences are SGHRS and YFSETQ. Trimming at V came to 1 base and at J to 5 bases, leaving 5 bases not matched to a gene. This CDR3 comprises 15 residues. The CDR3 loop is CASSLQSGGNEKLFF. The CDR3, as DNA: TGCGCCAGCAGCTTGCAGTCAGGGGGGAATGAAAAACTGTTTTTT.

V is TRBV4-1 and J is TRBJ1-1; perhaps TRBD1 as D (6 bases). Germline V lookup: CDR1 MGHRA, CDR2 YSYEKL. V lost 2 bases and J 1 base, leaving 14 bases between the germline ends. The CDR3 contains 16 residues. DNA for the CDR3: TGCGCCAGCAGCCAACAACCGGGACAACCGAACACTGAAGCTTTCTTT. Its translation: CASSQQPGQPNTEAFF.

The rearrangement links TRBV12-3 or TRBV12-4 to TRBJ1-6; 8 positions match TRBD1. The V gene end was trimmed by 6 bases and the J gene end by 18 bases; junction bases not matched to a gene: 13. This CDR3 spans 13 amino acids. The CDR3 DNA follows: TGTGCCAGCAGCCCAAACCCTGACAGGGGATCCCACTTT. Its translation is CASSPNPDRGSHF.

This rearrangement joins TRBV19 to TRBJ2-5; weak D call: TRBD1 (5 bases). The germline V gene has CDR1 LNHDA and CDR2 SQIVND (reference sequence). Between the trimmed V and J ends, which lost 7 bases and 7 bases, there was a span of 16 bases. The CDR3 is 13 amino acids. The CDR3 DNA reads as TGTGCCAGTAATTACTGGGGCGAAGGGACCCAGTACTTC. It translates to CASNYWGEGTQYF.

This clone was counted a single time. The CDR3 sequence is CASSESVGWTTDTQYF. The CDR3 nucleotides are TGTGCCAGCAGTGAATCAGTAGGGTGGACTACAGATACGCAGTATTTT. V and J are TRBV25-1 and TRBJ2-3; D is possibly TRBD2 (5 bases). Germline CDR1 is MGHDK and CDR2 is SYGVNS. This CDR3 is built from 16 residues. V was trimmed by 1 base and J by 3 bases, leaving 14 bases between them.

The sample holds a few counts of this clone. V usage is TRBV6-2 or TRBV6-3 and J usage is TRBJ2-3; 10 bases are a match to TRBD2. V gave up 6 bases and J gave up 7 bases; unmatched junction bases: 10. The CDR3 loop spans 15 amino acids. CDR1 MNHEY and CDR2 SVGEGT come from the germline V gene. The DNA for the CDR3 is TGTGCCAGCAGCGCTACTAGCGGGGATATTAATACGCAGTATTTT. It yields the protein CASSATSGDINTQYF.

This clone was seen a few times. The chain employs TRBV2 and TRBJ2-5; D might be TRBD1 (6 bases). The germline CDR1 and CDR2 sequences are SNHLY and FYNNEI. V lost 2 bases to trimming and J lost 2 bases, with 9 bases between them. CDR3 length equals 14 residues. The chain's CDR3 is CASSENRDQETQYF. The CDR3 DNA reads TGTGCCAGCAGTGAAAACAGGGATCAAGAGACCCAGTACTTC.